The 30 T cell receptor beta chains given below trace back to one sample, sequenced in a study of T-cell reconstitution after alpha-beta-depleted transplantation in children. Using unique molecular identifiers, the investigators prepared the TCRbeta library. Using its own MiXCR run on the PCR reads, TCRdb lists one record per CDR3 protein. The repertoire holds approximately 190,000 distinct CDR3 sequences, 5.5% to 7% seen once, with under 5% in the top ten. Specimen: PBMCs, collected before TCRalphabeta/CD19-depleted stem cell transplant. These receptors came from a girl in the first two years of life with combined immunodeficiency, due to receive a stem cell transplant.

This clonotype was seen at least ten times. For the CDR3, the DNA is TGTGCCAGCAGACCCGACAGGGTAGCAAAGCAGTACTTC. Translated, it gives CASRPDRVAKQYF. The genes are TRBV12-3 or TRBV12-4 and TRBJ2-7, with 7 bases identical to TRBD1. The V and J ends lost 6 bases and 8 bases, in that order; junction bases with no gene match: 10. The CDR3 sequence is 13 residues long.

V gene TRBV20-1 combines with J gene TRBJ1-1; a weak D match, TRBD1 (5 bases). From germline, CDR1 is DFQATT and CDR2 SNEGSKA (reference sequence). The CDR3 sequence is 13 residues long. The V gene lost 3 bases and the J gene lost 6 bases, with 14 bases spanning the gap. The DNA for the CDR3 is TGCAGTGCTAGTCTCATCGGGACTTCTGAAGCTTTCTTT. Protein: CSASLIGTSEAFF.

The V call is TRBV4-1, the J call TRBJ1-1; 9 bases map to TRBD1. Germline assignment: CDR1 MGHRA and CDR2 YSYEKL. V shed 1 base and J 4 bases; nucleotides not matched to a gene: 13. The CDR3 covers 18 residues. CDR3 coding DNA: TGCGCCAGCAGCCAAGGGCGAATACAGGGGGCCCGATTCACTGAAGCTTTCTTT. It is translated as CASSQGRIQGARFTEAFF.

Ten or more counts support this clonotype. The chain links TRBV4-1 to TRBJ2-3; D unresolved. Germline CDR1 reads MGHRA; CDR2 reads YSYEKL. The CDR3 has 13 residues. Trimming pared 3 bases from V and 1 base from J, leaving 5 bases between. The CDR3 DNA follows: TGCGCCAGCAGCCAGTCCCGCACAGATACGCAGTATTTT. Its translation: CASSQSRTDTQYF.

The sample holds many counts of this clonotype. The CDR3 loop reads CASSQGGRTQYF. The CDR3 nucleotides are TGTGCCAGCAGCCAAGGGGGCAGGACGCAGTATTTT. The chain couples TRBV27 to TRBJ2-3, with TRBD1 matching 7 bases. Germline assignment: CDR1 MNHEY and CDR2 SMNVEV (reference sequence). J lost 9 bases, V lost 6 bases, and 6 bases had no gene match. The CDR3 runs to 12 residues.

The table lists this clonotype with many counts. The rearrangement uses TRBV20-1 and TRBJ2-2, with 10 bases that match TRBD2. This CDR3 region has 17 residues. Germline V lookup: CDR1 DFQATT, CDR2 SNEGSKA (reference sequence). J gave up 0 bases and V 1 base, and 5 bases lay outside the gene matches. The DNA of the CDR3 is TGCAGTGCTAGAGGCCTAGCGGGGGCCCCGAACACCGGGGAGCTGTTTTTT. Translation: CSARGLAGAPNTGELFF.

This clonotype was recorded a few times. The chain uses TRBV6-5 and TRBJ2-6; D is possibly TRBD2 (6 bases). Trimming left V 5 bases short and J 3 bases short, with 14 bases between. CDR1 and CDR2 from the germline V gene are MNHEY and SVGAGI. The CDR3 sequence is 16 residues long. Written as DNA, the CDR3 is TGTGCCAGCAGTCACCTTCGGGGAGGTGGGGCCAACGTCCTGACTTTC. Protein: CASSHLRGGGANVLTF.

This clonotype was found many times. The chain combines TRBV7-6 with TRBJ2-7; D call uncertain. With 1 base removed from V and 6 bases from J, the gap between germline ends came to 4 bases. CDR3 size: 11 residues. From germline, CDR1 is SGHVS and CDR2 FNYEAQ. CDR3 bases: TGTGCCAGCAGCTTAGGAACCGAGCAGTACTTC. It is translated as CASSLGTEQYF. The variable domain in full, completed from reference TRBV7-6 and TRBJ2-7, reads GAGVSQSPRYKVTKRGQDVALRCDPISGHVSLYWYRQALGQGPEFLTYFNYEAQQDKSGLPNDRFSAERPEGSISTLTIQRTEQRDSAMYRCASSLGTEQYFGPGTRLTVT.

Ten or more counts support this clonotype. The chain joins TRBV6-5 to TRBJ2-3; D unclear. V was clipped by 0 bases and J by 0 bases, with 7 bases between them. The CDR3 loop spans 15 amino acids. CDR1 and CDR2 (germline): MNHEY, SVGAGI. CDR3 residues: CASSYSSYSTDTQYF. The CDR3 DNA is TGTGCCAGCAGTTACTCGAGTTACAGCACAGATACGCAGTATTTT.

At least ten counts were recorded for this clonotype. This chain uses TRBV25-1 with TRBJ1-1, with D hard to call. V was shortened by 3 bases and J by 7 bases, with 15 bases between the two germline ends. There are 14 residues in the CDR3. Germline-derived CDR1 and CDR2 are MGHDK and SYGVNS. As DNA, the CDR3 is TGTGCCAGCAGTGATGGGCGACCTGTTGGTGAAGCTTTCTTT. Its translation is CASSDGRPVGEAFF.

There are a few counts of this clonotype. This chain connects TRBV5-6 to TRBJ2-7, with unresolved D. This CDR3 is 13 amino acids long. Trimming removed 0 bases at V and 7 bases at J, with 11 bases between. Germline V gene sequence: CDR1 SGHDT, CDR2 YYEEEE. CDR3 sequence (DNA): TGTGCCAGCAGCTTGGCCAGGCGAGCGGAGCAGTACTTC. Its protein is CASSLARRAEQYF.

This clonotype was found many times. The chain employs TRBV15 and TRBJ2-6; unclear D gene. Trimming pared 5 bases from V and 1 base from J, leaving 6 bases between. The CDR3 sequence is 14 residues long. Germline CDR1 LNHNV, CDR2 YYDKDF (reference sequence). Here the CDR3 reads CATSGSSGANVLTF. CDR3 in DNA: TGTGCCACCAGCGGATCTTCTGGGGCCAACGTCCTGACTTTC.

The sample holds many counts of this clonotype. The V call is TRBV12-3 or TRBV12-4, the J call TRBJ2-1, with D possibly matching TRBD2 (7 bases). V was trimmed by 7 bases and J by 6 bases, leaving 25 bases between them. The CDR3 runs 17 residues. For the CDR3, the DNA is TGTGCCAGCACGCCCGGGGCGGGGGCCCATTGGGGCAATGAGCAGTTCTTC. It specifies CASTPGAGAHWGNEQFF.

The sample holds many counts of this clonotype. The chain is built from TRBV27 and TRBJ1-5, with 8 bases matching TRBD1. Trimming at V came to 6 bases and at J to 4 bases, leaving 5 bases not matched to a gene. CDR3 length equals 14 residues. Germline CDR1 and CDR2: MNHEY and SMNVEV (reference sequence). The CDR3 spells CASSGTGLNQPQHF. The CDR3 DNA reads as TGTGCCAGCAGCGGGACAGGCTTGAATCAGCCCCAGCATTTT.

This clonotype has a count of ten or more. The chain has TRBV4-3 and TRBJ2-7, with 10 bases identical to TRBD2. The CDR3 is 14 residues long. Germline V gives CDR1 LGHNA, CDR2 YSLEER. With 3 bases clipped from V and 2 bases from J, the junction kept 1 base outside the gene matches. The CDR3 loop reads CASSHGTSAYEQYF. The CDR3 DNA reads as TGCGCCAGCAGCCATGGGACTAGCGCCTACGAGCAGTACTTC.

The V call is TRBV14, the J call TRBJ2-5, with TRBD2 matching 9 bases. Germline CDR1 reads SGHDN; CDR2 reads FVKESK. The junction had 13 bases not matched to a gene; V was cut back by 4 bases and J by 4 bases. This CDR3 is 17 amino acids long. For the CDR3, the DNA is TGTGCCAGCAGCCCTGATCGCGGGGGGGCGTTTCGAGAGACCCAGTACTTC. Protein product: CASSPDRGGAFRETQYF.

This clonotype showed up many times. V usage is TRBV6-1 and J usage is TRBJ1-4, with D possibly being TRBD1 (5 bases). Germline values: CDR1 MNHNS, CDR2 SASEGT. Trimming pared 5 bases from V and 2 bases from J, leaving 9 bases between. This CDR3 region has 14 residues. CDR3 in amino acids: CASSPRVTNEKLFF. The CDR3 DNA follows: TGTGCCAGCAGTCCCAGGGTTACTAATGAAAAACTGTTTTTT.

This clonotype was seen repeatedly, ten times or more. The CDR3 here is CSAGLPSYNSPLHF. For the CDR3, the DNA is TGCAGTGCGGGACTCCCCTCCTATAATTCACCCCTCCACTTT. The J gene is TRBJ1-6, the V gene TRBV20-1; D perhaps matches TRBD1 (5 bases). V was cut by 6 bases and J by 0 bases, with 9 bases left in between. The CDR3 covers 14 residues. The germline V gene encodes CDR1 DFQATT and CDR2 SNEGSKA (reference sequence).

This clonotype was detected many times. The rearrangement uses TRBV27 and TRBJ2-6, with D tentatively TRBD1 (5 bases). V was clipped by 2 bases and J by 0 bases, with 5 bases between them. The CDR3 loop spans 15 amino acids. In germline, CDR1 is MNHEY, CDR2 SMNVEV (reference sequence). For the CDR3, the DNA is TGTGCCAGCAGTTTACAGGGCTCTGGGGCCAACGTCCTGACTTTC. Translated: CASSLQGSGANVLTF.

The table lists this clonotype with many counts. The chain joins TRBV7-9 to TRBJ2-2; D possibly corresponds to TRBD1 (5 bases). The V end lost 2 bases, the J end lost 0 bases, and 10 bases lay between the germline ends. The CDR3 is 16 residues long. The germline CDR1 and CDR2 sequences are SEHNR and FQNEAQ (reference sequence). CDR3 bases: TGTGCCAGCAGCTTATTGGGGCTCCCGAACACCGGGGAGCTGTTTTTT. This encodes CASSLLGLPNTGELFF.

In this sample, this clonotype turned up many times. This chain joins TRBV6-2 or TRBV6-3 and TRBJ2-1, with 7 bases matching TRBD2. V shed 3 bases and J 4 bases; nucleotides not matched to a gene: 15. This CDR3 region has 18 residues. Per the germline V gene, CDR1 is MNHEY and CDR2 is SVGEGT. The CDR3 loop reads CASSYLAGVAQIYNEQFF. CDR3 in DNA: TGTGCCAGCAGTTATTTGGCGGGAGTGGCCCAAATATACAATGAGCAGTTCTTC.

The rearrangement uses TRBV6-5 and TRBJ2-5; TRBD1 matches 7 bases. V was pared by 4 bases and J by 3 bases, with 11 bases of the junction left unmatched. Germline CDR1 reads MNHEY; CDR2 reads SVGAGI. The CDR3 is 16 residues long. In DNA, the CDR3 is TGTGCCAGCAGTTCGCTAGTCCAGGGGGTTAAAGAGACCCAGTACTTC. This gives the protein CASSSLVQGVKETQYF.

In this sample, this clonotype turned up many times. The rearrangement joins TRBV5-1 to TRBJ2-2; D may correspond to TRBD1 or TRBD2 (5 bases each). Germline CDR1 SGHRS, CDR2 YFSETQ. The ends were cut back, 4 bases at V and 1 base at J, with 14 bases in the middle. This CDR3 has 16 residues. Written as DNA, the CDR3 is TGCGCCAGCAGCACCTCCGGGACGAAGAACACCGGGGAGCTGTTTTTT. This codes for CASSTSGTKNTGELFF.

This clonotype was detected ten times or more. This chain joins TRBV5-4 and TRBJ2-2, with D unclear. V gave up 0 bases and J gave up 1 base, with 10 bases separating them. Per the germline V gene, CDR1 is SGHNT and CDR2 is YYREEE (reference sequence). The CDR3 has 16 residues. The CDR3: CASSLAPWWNTGELFF. DNA for the CDR3: TGTGCCAGCAGCTTGGCCCCCTGGTGGAACACCGGGGAGCTGTTTTTT.

This clonotype was counted only a few times. The gene calls are TRBV29-1 and TRBJ1-1; a weak D match, TRBD1 (5 bases). V lost 5 bases to trimming and J lost 1 base, with 11 bases between them. The germline V gene has CDR1 SQVTM and CDR2 ANQGSEA. The CDR3 consists of 13 residues. CDR3 loop: CSVQRGSNTEAFF. DNA of the CDR3: TGCAGCGTTCAAAGGGGTTCGAACACTGAAGCTTTCTTT.

This clonotype has at least ten counts. The chain couples TRBV4-2 to TRBJ1-4; D is uncertain. V dropped 1 base and J dropped 11 bases, with 5 bases sitting between them. There are 11 residues in the CDR3. Germline assignment: CDR1 LGHNA and CDR2 YNFKEQ. This CDR3 is CASSQGHKLFF. DNA for the CDR3: TGTGCCAGCAGCCAAGGCCACAAACTGTTTTTT.

The sample holds many counts of this clonotype. The chain recombines TRBV12-3 or TRBV12-4 with TRBJ2-7; D not resolved. The germline V and J ends were trimmed by 3 bases and 4 bases, with 7 bases remaining between them. The CDR3 spans 12 residues. The CDR3 protein is CASSFNGYEQYF. CDR3 DNA: TGTGCCAGCAGTTTTAACGGGTACGAGCAGTACTTC.

CDR3 nucleotides: TGTGCCACCATAGCCGACGGGGAGGTGATTAGGAATCTTAATGAGCAGTTCTTC. Its protein product is CATIADGEVIRNLNEQFF. The chain recombines TRBV11-1 with TRBJ2-1, with D maybe TRBD2 (6 bases). The CDR3 consists of 18 residues. The V gene lost 10 bases and the J gene lost 7 bases, with 32 bases spanning the gap. Germline V CDR1 and CDR2: SGHAT, FQDESV (reference sequence).

The table lists this clonotype with many counts. The CDR3 here is CASTYSPGNTIYF. The CDR3 bases are TGTGCCAGCACCTACAGTCCTGGAAACACCATATATTTT. This chain connects TRBV6-1 to TRBJ1-3; D is undetermined. Per the germline V gene, CDR1 is MNHNS and CDR2 is SASEGT. This CDR3 region has 13 residues. Deletions cut 7 bases from V and 2 bases from J, with 9 bases between.

Many counts were recorded for this clonotype. V and J are TRBV24-1 and TRBJ2-4; D tentatively fits TRBD1 or TRBD2 (5 bases each). Trimming removed 3 bases at V and 1 base at J, with 9 bases between. Germline V gene data show CDR1 as KGHDR and CDR2 as SFDVKD. This CDR3 has 15 residues. CDR3 in DNA: TGTGCCACCAGTGATGTGGGGGACGCCAAAAACATTCAGTACTTC. It translates to CATSDVGDAKNIQYF.